This T cell receptor (beta chain) was captured in a study of T cell repertoires in cytomegalovirus infection. General observations from the study: CMV-specific HLA-C-restricted TCR beta clonotypes dominated the ex vivo response. The cumulative frequency of public TCR beta families identified carriers of CMV plus the relevant HLA.

TCRdb itself ran the reads through MiXCR, one entry per CDR3 protein. The data contain some 220,000 distinct CDR3 sequences, approximately 6.7% of them singletons. Note on this clonotype: Its cognate antigen is unknown.

This CDR3 has 17 amino acids. V lost 0 bases to trimming and J lost 5 bases; unmatched junction nucleotides: 10. The V gene's germline CDR1 is LGHNA and CDR2 YNFKEQ. This chain links TRBV4-2 with TRBJ2-5; 9 nucleotides align to TRBD2. The source is a human donor in good health (CMV status not recorded). Some clones in this sample may be carry-over from other donors' samples. Sequencing input: PBMCs. CDR3 nucleotides: TGTGCCAGCAGCCAAGATCGGACTAGCGTGTTCGGGGAGACCCAGTACTTC. Translated: CASSQDRTSVFGETQYF.